Following are 27 T cell receptor beta chains from one sample sequenced in a study of identical twins. TCRdb reprocessed the 5' RACE reads with MiXCR, giving one entry per CDR3 protein. The sample yields a few hundred thousand distinct CDR3 sequences, about a fifth seen once. Sequencing was carried out using naive T cells sorted from blood. These receptors came from a man in his fifties or sixties in good health.

The sample holds many counts of this clonotype. V is TRBV27 and J is TRBJ2-7; D is unclear. The CDR3 consists of 13 residues. Trimming took off 3 bases at V and 1 base at J, with 7 bases between the two ends. Germline V lookup: CDR1 MNHEY, CDR2 SMNVEV (reference sequence). For the CDR3, the DNA is TGTGCCAGCAGTTTTGGGGTTTCCTACGAGCAGTACTTC. The encoded protein is CASSFGVSYEQYF.

The rearrangement joins TRBV30 to TRBJ1-4; 9 bases fit TRBD1. CDR1 is GTSNPN and CDR2 is SVGIG in the germline V gene (reference sequence). The CDR3 loop spans 15 amino acids. V gave up 4 bases and J gave up 7 bases; unmatched junction bases: 10. The CDR3 bases are TGTGCCTGGATCTACAAGGACAGGGGAGGTGAAAAACTGTTTTTT. This translates into CAWIYKDRGGEKLFF.

The rearrangement joins TRBV7-6 to TRBJ2-7, with 10 bases matching TRBD2. In germline, CDR1 is SGHVS, CDR2 FNYEAQ. The CDR3 runs to 16 residues. V was clipped by 3 bases and J by 0 bases; unmatched bases: 5. The CDR3 DNA reads TGTGCCAGCAGCTTTAGCGGGGGGCTCTTCTCCTACGAGCAGTACTTC. Its protein product is CASSFSGGLFSYEQYF. The full variable domain, its missing parts supplied by reference TRBV7-6 and TRBJ2-7, is GAGVSQSPRYKVTKRGQDVALRCDPISGHVSLYWYRQALGQGPEFLTYFNYEAQQDKSGLPNDRFSAERPEGSISTLTIQRTEQRDSAMYRCASSFSGGLFSYEQYFGPGTRLTVT.

The V and J genes are TRBV6-5 and TRBJ1-1; no firm D call. The CDR3 runs to 15 residues. The germline V and J ends were trimmed by 2 bases and 1 base, with 11 bases remaining between them. Germline CDR1 MNHEY, CDR2 SVGAGI. CDR3 amino acids: CASSYTGSTNTEAFF. CDR3 DNA sequence: TGTGCCAGCAGTTACACGGGTAGCACGAACACTGAAGCTTTCTTT.

The table lists this clonotype with many counts. This CDR3 reads CASSGGPGELFF. CDR3 in DNA: TGTGCCAGCAGTGGTGGGCCCGGGGAGCTGTTTTTT. This chain uses TRBV6-6 with TRBJ2-2; D is unclear. Germline V lookup: CDR1 MNHNY, CDR2 SVGAGI (reference sequence). Trimming stripped 5 bases from V and 6 bases from J, with 7 bases between. This CDR3 has 12 residues.

In this sample, this clonotype turned up a few times. The J gene is TRBJ2-3, the V gene TRBV5-1, with TRBD1 matching over 7 bases. CDR1 is SGHRS and CDR2 is YFSETQ in the germline V gene. V lost 4 bases, J lost 5 bases, and 7 bases stayed unmatched. The CDR3 has 14 residues. The chain's CDR3 is CASSGGQPGDTQYF. CDR3 nucleotides: TGCGCCAGCAGCGGGGGACAGCCGGGAGATACGCAGTATTTT.

There are a few counts of this clonotype. The chain has TRBV5-5 and TRBJ2-7; a possible D gene is TRBD2 (5 bases). Germline assignment: CDR1 SGHKS and CDR2 YYEKEE (reference sequence). The CDR3 runs to 13 residues. Trimming took off 0 bases at V and 7 bases at J, with 11 bases between the two ends. CDR3 bases: TGTGCCAGCAGCTTGGGACGGCCGGGGGAGCAGTACTTC. As protein: CASSLGRPGEQYF.

The V call is TRBV20-1, the J call TRBJ2-3, with 11 bases that match TRBD2. The junction had 6 bases not matched to a gene; V was cut back by 2 bases and J by 5 bases. CDR1 and CDR2 from the germline V gene are DFQATT and SNEGSKA (reference sequence). The CDR3 loop spans 15 amino acids. The CDR3 is CSARPLAGGRDTQYF. The DNA for the CDR3 is TGCAGTGCTAGACCGCTAGCGGGGGGCAGAGATACGCAGTATTTT.

The table lists this clonotype with many counts. The V gene is TRBV5-1, the J gene TRBJ2-7; possibly TRBD2 for D (5 bases). V lost 4 bases, J lost 6 bases, and 11 bases lay in between. The CDR3 length is 12 residues. Germline V gene data show CDR1 as SGHRS and CDR2 as YFSETQ. The CDR3 protein is CASSATSGEQYF. The CDR3 DNA sequence: TGCGCCAGCAGCGCCACCAGCGGCGAGCAGTACTTC.

The CDR3 spells CASSKGRVETQYF. The CDR3 coding sequence is TGTGCCAGCAGTAAAGGAAGGGTTGAGACCCAGTACTTC. This sequence joins TRBV6-6 and TRBJ2-5, with D uncertain. This CDR3 has 13 amino acids. Trimming cost V 5 bases and J 5 bases, with 12 bases left between them. Germline V gives CDR1 MNHNY, CDR2 SVGAGI (reference sequence).

This clonotype came up a few times. In DNA, the CDR3 is TGTGCCAGCAGTTTACGTGGGAGATCCTACGAGCAGTACTTC. Its protein product is CASSLRGRSYEQYF. This chain joins TRBV28 and TRBJ2-7, with TRBD2 as a possible D gene (5 bases). CDR1 is MDHEN and CDR2 is SYDVKM in the germline V gene. V was clipped by 2 bases and J by 1 base, with 9 bases between them. The CDR3 runs to 14 residues.

This clonotype was counted at least ten times. The chain couples TRBV5-1 to TRBJ2-2; 8 nucleotides line up with TRBD2. The junction had 13 bases not matched to a gene; V was cut back by 0 bases and J by 6 bases. CDR1 is SGHRS, CDR2 YFSETQ, per germline. The CDR3 is 18 residues long. The CDR3 loop reads CASSLDLPGGLGSGELFF. For the CDR3, the DNA is TGCGCCAGCAGCTTGGACTTACCGGGGGGGCTTGGATCCGGGGAGCTGTTTTTT. Filled out from reference TRBV5-1 and TRBJ2-2, the complete variable domain reads KAGVTQTPRYLIKTRGQQVTLSCSPISGHRSVSWYQQTPGQGLQFLFEYFSETQRNKGNFPGRFSGRQFSNSRSEMNVSTLELGDSALYLCASSLDLPGGLGSGELFFGEGSRLTVL.

In its sample, this clonotype was seen many times. V and J are TRBV5-1 and TRBJ1-6; D might be TRBD1 (6 bases). Germline CDR1 is SGHRS and CDR2 is YFSETQ. V was pared by 0 bases and J by 10 bases, with 14 bases between. The CDR3 length is 15 residues. CDR3 nucleotides: TGCGCCAGCAGCTTGGCCCGCACAGGGAGATCACCCCTCCACTTT. It specifies CASSLARTGRSPLHF.

V is TRBV10-3 and J is TRBJ2-4; the D gene is possibly TRBD1 (6 bases). V lost 2 bases, J lost 6 bases, and 8 bases lay in between. Germline CDR1 ENHRY, CDR2 SYGVKD. This CDR3 has 13 residues. CDR3 amino acids: CAISETGRNIQYF. The CDR3 DNA reads as TGTGCCATCAGTGAGACAGGGAGAAACATTCAGTACTTC.

This clonotype was recorded many times. The chain uses TRBV12-3 or TRBV12-4 and TRBJ2-5; D possibly corresponds to TRBD1 (6 bases). CDR3 length: 13 residues. V shed 3 bases and J shed 4 bases, with 9 bases lying between them. The CDR3 here is CASSFTGRETQYF. The CDR3 DNA reads as TGTGCCAGCAGTTTCACAGGGAGAGAGACCCAGTACTTC.

This clonotype was seen a few times. This chain links TRBV5-1 with TRBJ2-7; no reliable D call. The length of the CDR3 is 14 residues. V lost 2 bases and J lost 7, with 16 bases in between. Germline loops: CDR1 SGHRS, CDR2 YFSETQ. CDR3 amino acids: CASSLSGALGEQYF. The CDR3, as DNA: TGCGCCAGCAGCTTATCAGGAGCGTTGGGGGAGCAGTACTTC.

This clonotype came up many times. The chain joins TRBV4-3 to TRBJ2-3, with no clear D. V dropped 0 bases and J dropped 9 bases, with 10 bases sitting between them. CDR3 length equals 13 residues. Germline CDR1 is LGHNA and CDR2 is YSLEER. The CDR3: CASSQDRATTQYF. The CDR3 coding sequence is TGCGCCAGCAGCCAAGATCGTGCGACGACGCAGTATTTT.

The V call is TRBV11-1, the J call TRBJ2-7; 7 bases are a match to TRBD2. This CDR3 has 14 amino acids. V dropped 5 bases and J dropped 3; count of bases not matched to a gene: 7. Germline V gives CDR1 SGHAT, CDR2 FQDESV (reference sequence). The CDR3 reads CASSPLAPVYEQYF. CDR3 nucleotides: TGTGCCAGCAGCCCACTAGCGCCTGTCTACGAGCAGTACTTC.

The CDR3 reads CASSPTPAETQYF. Here the CDR3 DNA reads TGTGCCAGCAGCCCGACCCCCGCGGAGACCCAGTACTTC. The chain carries TRBV12-3 or TRBV12-4 and TRBJ2-5; no definite D call. V was trimmed by 6 bases and J by 5 bases, leaving 13 bases between them. CDR3 size: 13 residues.

This clonotype was found many times. V usage is TRBV4-3 and J usage is TRBJ1-2; D call uncertain. The CDR3 sequence is 15 residues long. Trimming pared 0 bases from V and 5 bases from J, leaving 13 bases between. CDR1 is LGHNA and CDR2 is YSLEER in the germline V gene. This CDR3 reads CASSQEWLTEYGYTF. The CDR3, as DNA: TGCGCCAGCAGCCAAGAATGGTTAACAGAGTATGGCTACACCTTC.

The rearrangement joins TRBV20-1 to TRBJ2-7; 8 bases align to TRBD1. With 5 bases clipped from V and 8 bases from J, the junction kept 11 bases outside the gene matches. In germline, CDR1 is DFQATT, CDR2 SNEGSKA (reference sequence). The CDR3 has 13 residues. CDR3 loop: CSALDRGVYQQYF. CDR3 bases: TGCAGTGCTTTAGACAGGGGAGTTTACCAGCAGTACTTC.

The V call is TRBV27, the J call TRBJ1-4; the D gene is possibly TRBD1 (5 bases). The CDR3 is 14 amino acids. CDR1 and CDR2 from the germline V gene are MNHEY and SMNVEV (reference sequence). The V end was cut by 2 bases, the J end by 6 bases, with 10 bases between. Here the CDR3 reads CASSLLGRDEKLFF. CDR3 DNA sequence: TGTGCCAGCAGTTTACTGGGGCGGGATGAAAAACTGTTTTTT.

The rearrangement uses TRBV11-2 and TRBJ2-2; D remains ambiguous. Trimming removed 2 bases from V and 6 bases from J, with 7 bases in between. Germline loops: CDR1 SGHAT, CDR2 FQNNGV. The CDR3 length is 13 residues. CDR3 amino acids: CASSLNGPGELFF. Written as DNA, the CDR3 is TGTGCCAGCAGCTTAAACGGTCCCGGGGAGCTGTTTTTT.

The CDR3 spells CASSTYLTGGSTDTQYF. The DNA of the CDR3 is TGTGCCAGCAGCACCTACTTAACGGGGGGAAGCACAGATACGCAGTATTTT. V is TRBV7-2 and J is TRBJ2-3; 7 positions match TRBD2. In germline, CDR1 is SGHTA, CDR2 FQGNSA. This CDR3 spans 17 amino acids. J was trimmed by 0 bases and V by 5 bases; bases with no gene match: 11.

The chain links TRBV6-5 to TRBJ2-7; the D is unclear. The CDR3 spans 13 residues. Germline V gives CDR1 MNHEY, CDR2 SVGAGI. V was trimmed by 0 bases and J by 3 bases, leaving 6 bases between them. The CDR3 DNA reads as TGTGCCAGCAGTTACTCCAACAACTACGAGCAGTACTTC. Translation: CASSYSNNYEQYF.

The rearrangement joins TRBV9 to TRBJ1-3; TRBD1 might be the D (5 bases). Trimming removed 3 bases at V and 1 base at J, with 20 bases between. The germline gives CDR1 SGDLS, CDR2 YYNGEE. This CDR3 comprises 18 residues. CDR3 coding DNA: TGTGCCAGCAGCGACGGGAGAGGAGAGGACACTTCTGGAAACACCATATATTTT. Residues: CASSDGRGEDTSGNTIYF.

This sequence joins TRBV2 and TRBJ2-1, with 7 bases identical to TRBD2. The CDR3 runs 15 residues. J was trimmed by 4 bases and V by 7 bases; bases with no gene match: 10. The germline V gene encodes CDR1 SNHLY and CDR2 FYNNEI. Written as DNA, the CDR3 is TGTGCCAGCAAAGAAGGACTAGTAACTTACAATGAGCAGTTCTTC. It translates to CASKEGLVTYNEQFF. Using reference TRBV2 and TRBJ2-1 for the parts outside the CDR3, the full variable domain is EPEVTQTPSHQVTQMGQEVILRCVPISNHLYFYWYRQILGQKVEFLVSFYNNEISEKSEIFDDQFSVERPDGSNFTLKIRSTKLEDSAMYFCASKEGLVTYNEQFFGPGTRLTVL.